This T cell receptor beta chain was sequenced during a study of T cell responses to AZD1222 COVID-19 vaccine (dated by TCRdb to about 2021). Background for the entire study: TCR sequencing was performed for 230 to 250 trial participants, of whom around 200 were given two doses of AZD1222 and 26 were given two doses of MenACWY control vaccine. Trial participants were enrolled by age into 18-55, 56-69 and 70-plus year subgroups, with 148, 28 and 57 TCR-sequenced participants respectively.

The time point label on this specimen signifies: about 28 days (+/-7) after the second vaccine dose. AZD1222 recipients with second doses at about 4 weeks or about 12 weeks were pooled, because spike-specific TCR depth and breadth did not differ between schedules. The vaccinee samples were drawn from two UK trials, COV001 and COV002, one of which was a single-blind randomized controlled phase 2/3 trial testing AZD1222 (ChAdOx1 nCoV-19) in healthy adults. For TCRbeta chain sequencing, PBMC samples from trial participants were taken at day 0 and at day 28 after the second dose. V lost 4 bases and J lost 5 bases, and the count of bases not matched to a germline gene is 8. The CDR3 contains 15 residues, cysteine and phenylalanine counted. Only the CDR3 DNA is retained, 45 bases long and in frame from the first base. The germline V gene sets CDR1 to MNHEY and CDR2 to SVGEGT. The research as a whole found: In the small 56-69-year group, the increase in depth fell short of significance, most likely because of low power. Only five or six AZD1222 recipients were SARS-CoV-2 seropositive at baseline, limiting conclusions about previously exposed vaccinees. Because no samples from the day 14 peak response were available, repertoires could be characterized only after the peak T cell response. Participants were mostly white British, with more females than males. The authors suggested clonal diversity may have been underestimated. Reportedly, almost half of the unique spike-specific TCRs recognized epitopes lying outside the regions that are mutated in the B.1.351 and B.1.1.7 variants. The whole spike protein was spanned by vaccine-associated CD4 TCRs, and dominant responses were seen in regions 160-218 and 743-854. After two AZD1222 doses, spike-specific TCR breadth and depth were significantly higher than at day 0 and than in MenACWY recipients.

The CDR3 regions of human TCRbeta chains were analyzed by immunosequencing. As for how the authors treated the data: TCRs in the repertoires were matched against a reference library of SARS-CoV-2-specific TCRs that had been generated with the MIRA antigen-specificity platform. Breadth was defined as the fraction of unique TCRs that were SARS-CoV-2-associated. Depth was defined as the fraction of total T cells that were SARS-CoV-2-associated. Using the MIRA data, every spike-specific TCR was mapped to the spike region that the TCR reacted to and assigned to either a CD4 or a CD8 class. Log10-transformed breadth and depth values were compared by one-way ANOVA with Sidak's multiple comparisons tests. In TCRdb, the immuneACCESS table is reduced to in-frame sequences with V and J assigned. These tables do not hold every clone; where another copy was compared, an unresolved V gene accounts for under half, and the others remain unexplained. V, J and clone size are those of that table, while D and trimming were read from the DNA. The sample table holds some 83,000 clones, of which around nine tenths were seen once. The ten largest clonotypes hold approximately 5% of the sample.

In regard to this clone: This receptor's antigen is unknown. No clone much larger than this one lies a single base away; base qualities are absent.

This receptor was obtained from an adult who received the AZD1222 COVID-19 vaccine. The material sequenced was peripheral blood, taken 28 days after the second AZD1222 dose. The rearranged chain carries TRBV6-2 or TRBV6-3 and TRBJ1-3, with 7 bases matching TRBD1. Here is the DNA: TGTGCCAGCAGTTCCACGGGACAGCCGCGAAACACCATATATTTT. Its coded protein is CASSSTGQPRNTIYF.